The source of this T cell receptor beta chain is a study of technical replicates of blood from a few donors. V shed 5 bases, J shed 7 bases, and the junction held 7 bases outside the gene matches. CDR3 length: 15 residues. Germline V lookup: CDR1 MNHEY, CDR2 SVGAGI. Produced via immunoSEQ multiplex PCR; TCRdb's table is partial and in-frame only. The profile covers about 66,000 clones, with roughly 88% appearing a single time and roughly 4.6% taken by the ten largest. The material sequenced was PBMCs. V usage is TRBV6-5 and J usage is TRBJ2-2; 10 bases are shared with TRBD1. The clonotype was recovered from a human donor in good health. Some clones in this sample may be carry-over from other donors' samples. CDR3 amino acids: CASSPGTGDGGELFF. The DNA for the CDR3 is TGTGCCAGCAGTCCCGGGACAGGGGATGGCGGGGAGCTGTTTTTT.